These 11 T cell receptor beta chains were all obtained from the same sample, sequenced in a study of early T cells in non-severe SARS-CoV-2 infection. TCRdb reanalysed the 5' RACE reads using MiXCR and keeps one entry per CDR3 protein. The table shows around 50,000 distinct CDR3 sequences, with 10% to 15% occurring only once. Sequenced input: whole blood. The origin of the receptors is an adult who was a healthcare worker with PCR-confirmed SARS-CoV-2 infection or an uninfected control (not recorded which).

This clonotype was recorded a few times. The chain is built from TRBV29-1 and TRBJ2-5, with D perhaps matching TRBD1 or TRBD2 (5 bases each). Trimming removed 6 bases from V and 4 bases from J, with 9 bases in between. Germline CDR1 reads SQVTM; CDR2 reads ANQGSEA. The CDR3 runs to 11 residues. This chain's CDR3 is CSVVGAETQYF. The CDR3 DNA reads as TGCAGCGTGGTCGGGGCAGAGACCCAGTACTTC.

This clonotype was picked up many times. V usage is TRBV28 and J usage is TRBJ2-7; D may be TRBD1 (6 bases). The CDR3 is 12 residues long. The germline V and J ends were trimmed by 1 base and 13 bases, with 14 bases remaining between them. Germline V CDR1 and CDR2: MDHEN, SYDVKM. CDR3 region: CASSLFGQNLYF. CDR3 nucleotides: TGTGCCAGCAGTTTATTCGGACAGAATTTATACTTC.

This clonotype was detected ten times or more. The J gene is TRBJ2-1, the V gene TRBV27; D unclear. CDR3 length: 14 amino acids. The ends were cut back, 3 bases at V and 5 bases at J, with 11 bases in the middle. Germline CDR1 MNHEY, CDR2 SMNVEV (reference sequence). DNA of the CDR3: TGTGCCAGCAGTTTTAGGCTTTCTAACAATGAGCAGTTCTTC. Translated, it gives CASSFRLSNNEQFF.

This clonotype was picked up many times. This chain links TRBV6-5 with TRBJ2-1; 8 bases line up with TRBD2. V trimming: 4 bases; J trimming: 3 bases; junction bases outside the gene matches: 8. CDR3 size: 16 residues. Germline V gene data show CDR1 as MNHEY and CDR2 as SVGAGI. CDR3 region: CASSSRGGLYYNEQFF. The CDR3 DNA reads as TGTGCCAGCAGTTCTCGCGGGGGGCTCTACTACAATGAGCAGTTCTTC.

The sample holds many counts of this clonotype. This rearrangement joins TRBV28 to TRBJ1-5, with 8 bases matching TRBD1. The CDR3 length is 14 residues. The junction had 3 bases not matched to a gene; V was cut back by 6 bases and J by 2 bases. CDR1 MDHEN and CDR2 SYDVKM come from the germline V gene. The CDR3 loop reads CASSLGQGNQPQHF. The CDR3 coding sequence is TGTGCCAGCAGCCTGGGACAGGGCAATCAGCCCCAGCATTTT.

The sample holds a few counts of this clonotype. The J gene is TRBJ1-4, the V gene TRBV11-2; 9 positions agree with TRBD1. Germline lookup yields CDR1 SGHAT and CDR2 FQNNGV. This CDR3 has 14 amino acids. Unmatched junction bases numbered 4, after V lost 3 bases and J lost 8 bases. The CDR3 protein is CASSFGTGREKLFF. CDR3 in DNA: TGTGCCAGCAGCTTCGGGACAGGGCGAGAAAAACTGTTTTTT.

This chain uses TRBV11-2 with TRBJ2-7; D is undetermined. The CDR3 totals 13 residues. Trimming removed 6 bases at V and 2 bases at J, with 11 bases between. CDR1 is SGHAT and CDR2 is FQNNGV in the germline V gene. The CDR3 here is CASSFDHTYEQYF. CDR3 sequence (DNA): TGTGCCAGCAGTTTCGACCATACCTACGAGCAGTACTTC.

This clonotype was seen only a few times. V gene TRBV4-2 combines with J gene TRBJ2-1; either TRBD1 or TRBD2 may supply D (6 bases each). V was trimmed by 0 bases and J by 9 bases, leaving 18 bases between them. The CDR3 is 16 residues long. From germline, CDR1 is LGHNA and CDR2 YNFKEQ. The CDR3 loop reads CASSQDPAFGGGEQFF. The CDR3 DNA follows: TGTGCCAGCAGCCAAGATCCAGCCTTCGGGGGCGGTGAGCAGTTCTTC.

The rearrangement links TRBV6-5 to TRBJ1-6, with 7 bases matching TRBD1. This CDR3 is 13 amino acids long. Germline CDR1 and CDR2: MNHEY and SVGAGI. V trimming: 6 bases; J trimming: 18 bases; junction bases outside the gene matches: 14. CDR3 sequence (DNA): TGTGCCAGCAGGCCCAACTCAGGGGGAACCCCCCACTTT. Translated, it gives CASRPNSGGTPHF.

This clonotype showed up many times. V and J are TRBV7-9 and TRBJ2-2, with TRBD1 identical over 9 bases. The CDR3 runs 15 residues. Trimming cost V 8 bases and J 3 bases; bases outside gene matches: 7. Per the germline V gene, CDR1 is SEHNR and CDR2 is FQNEAQ (reference sequence). This CDR3 is CASQPGQGHTGELFF. As DNA, the CDR3 is TGTGCCAGCCAACCGGGACAGGGCCACACCGGGGAGCTGTTTTTT.

The V call is TRBV30, the J call TRBJ1-2, with D tentatively TRBD1 (5 bases). The CDR3 consists of 15 residues. Trimming took off 4 bases at V and 8 bases at J, with 23 bases between the two ends. CDR1 and CDR2 (germline): GTSNPN, SVGIG (reference sequence). The CDR3 loop reads CAWNGGRGRRGGYTF. The CDR3 nucleotides are TGTGCCTGGAATGGTGGCCGGGGCAGGCGTGGGGGCTACACCTTC.